Following are 14 T cell receptor beta chains from one sample sequenced in a study of early T cells in non-severe SARS-CoV-2 infection (dated by TCRdb to about 2021). The library was made by 5' RACE. The run used a NextSeq 500. The public reads were reanalyzed by TCRdb: fastp trimming at Q25, MiXCR alignment, in-frame beta chains only. For every CDR3 protein sequence, its rows merge into one entry that carries the most common genes and DNA. The sample table contains approximately 66,000 distinct CDR3 sequences; only one count was recorded for 13% of them. The leading ten clones occupy 4.5% to 6.5% of the sample. The specimen was whole blood. Receptors were obtained from an adult who was a healthcare worker with PCR-confirmed SARS-CoV-2 infection or an uninfected control (not recorded which).

As regards this clonotype: Being one base from a much bigger clone, this may be a read error. Because it lacks the conserved phenylalanine or tryptophan at the end, this CDR3 is likely a read error. The chain's CDR3 is CASSQLAGIDEQYL. The CDR3 region has the DNA TGTGCCAGCAGCCAGCTTGCAGGGATCGACGAGCAGTACCTC. The V and J genes are TRBV14 and TRBJ2-7; TRBD1 is a possible D gene (5 bases). Looked up from germline, CDR1 is SGHDN and CDR2 is FVKESK. V gave up 3 bases and J gave up 5 bases, with 14 bases separating them. The CDR3 extends over 14 amino acids.

The rearrangement links TRBV5-4 to TRBJ2-2, with TRBD1 matching 8 bases. Trimming at V came to 10 bases and at J to 7 bases, leaving 9 bases not matched to a gene. The CDR3 loop spans 13 amino acids. Germline CDR1 is SGHNT and CDR2 is YYREEE (reference sequence). Here the CDR3 reads CAATDRAFGELFF. Here the CDR3 DNA reads TGTGCCGCCACGGACAGGGCGTTCGGGGAGCTGTTTTTT.

CDR3 protein: CASSASGPNPDTQYF. Written as DNA, the CDR3 is TGCGCCAGCAGTGCTTCGGGGCCGAATCCAGATACGCAGTATTTT. The V and J genes are TRBV10-1 and TRBJ2-3, with D perhaps given as TRBD1 or TRBD2 (5 bases each). This CDR3 has 15 residues. CDR1 and CDR2 from the germline V gene are WNHNN and SYGVQD (reference sequence). V lost 4 bases to trimming and J lost 4 bases, with 15 bases between them.

V gene TRBV29-1 combines with J gene TRBJ2-1; TRBD1 matches at 9 bases. After removal of 4 bases from V and 7 bases from J, the junction contained 14 bases not matched to a gene. Germline V gene data show CDR1 as SQVTM and CDR2 as ANQGSEA. This CDR3 has 16 residues. This chain's CDR3 is CSVVTPGTGKFNEQFF. DNA of the CDR3: TGCAGCGTTGTCACCCCCGGGACAGGGAAATTTAATGAGCAGTTCTTC.

This clonotype turned up a few times. The genes are TRBV11-2 and TRBJ1-1; maybe TRBD1 (5 bases). Trimming stripped 1 base from V and 4 bases from J, with 16 bases between. This CDR3 has 16 amino acids. CDR1 and CDR2 from the germline V gene are SGHAT and FQNNGV. CDR3 nucleotide sequence: TGTGCCAGCAGCTTAGGTTTGGGACCCTCGGTCACTGAAGCTTTCTTT. Translating gives CASSLGLGPSVTEAFF.

The rearrangement uses TRBV2 and TRBJ1-1, with TRBD1 as a possible D gene (6 bases). CDR3 length equals 15 residues. The germline V gene has CDR1 SNHLY and CDR2 FYNNEI. Trimming took 4 bases from V and 4 from J, leaving 16 bases between them. The CDR3 is CASSGWGAIGTEAFF. In nucleotides, the CDR3 is TGTGCCAGCAGTGGGTGGGGGGCAATTGGCACTGAAGCTTTCTTT.

The sample holds many counts of this clonotype. CDR3 region: CSVVNWVPQGYEQYF. The CDR3 DNA is TGCAGCGTTGTAAACTGGGTACCTCAAGGGTACGAGCAGTACTTC. The J gene is TRBJ2-7, the V gene TRBV29-1; D remains ambiguous. From germline, CDR1 is SQVTM and CDR2 ANQGSEA. The V and J ends lost 4 bases and 4 bases respectively, with 20 bases between them. This CDR3 has 15 residues.

This clonotype was seen repeatedly, ten times or more. The chain carries TRBV29-1 and TRBJ2-1, with D maybe TRBD2 (5 bases). With 5 bases removed from V and 7 bases from J, the gap between germline ends came to 15 bases. In germline, CDR1 is SQVTM, CDR2 ANQGSEA. The CDR3 extends over 13 amino acids. The DNA of the CDR3 is TGCAGCGTTCCCAACGAGAGACTAAATGAGCAGTTCTTC. It codes for CSVPNERLNEQFF.

This clonotype was seen ten or more times. The chain has TRBV6-6 and TRBJ2-3; 10 bases are a match to TRBD2. Per the germline V gene, CDR1 is MNHNY and CDR2 is SVGAGI (reference sequence). CDR3 length: 14 amino acids. Trimming at V came to 6 bases and at J to 5 bases, leaving 5 bases not matched to a gene. The DNA for the CDR3 is TGTGCCAGCAGGGAGCGGGGGGGCTTAGATACGCAGTATTTT. It encodes CASRERGGLDTQYF.

The sample holds a few counts of this clonotype. The chain is built from TRBV28 and TRBJ2-3; TRBD2 agrees at 11 bases. Germline loops: CDR1 MDHEN, CDR2 SYDVKM. J gave up 1 base and V 2 bases, and 8 bases lay outside the gene matches. The CDR3 consists of 18 residues. The CDR3 here is CASSLTKVAGGGTDTQYF. CDR3 in DNA: TGTGCCAGCAGTTTAACCAAAGTAGCGGGAGGGGGCACAGATACGCAGTATTTT.

This clonotype was seen more than once but under ten times. The chain recombines TRBV20-1 with TRBJ1-6; 10 positions match TRBD1. CDR1 and CDR2 (germline): DFQATT, SNEGSKA (reference sequence). This CDR3 is 13 amino acids long. The V gene end was trimmed by 3 bases and the J gene end by 8 bases; junction bases not matched to a gene: 1. The CDR3 here is CSASGQGDSPLHF. For the CDR3, the DNA is TGCAGTGCTAGCGGACAGGGGGATTCACCCCTCCACTTT.

A few counts support this clonotype. This rearrangement joins TRBV7-2 to TRBJ2-5; a weak D match, TRBD2 (5 bases). CDR1 and CDR2 from the germline V gene are SGHTA and FQGNSA. The CDR3 runs to 15 residues. V lost 6 bases and J 5 bases, leaving 19 bases between the germline ends. CDR3 nucleotides: TGTGCCAGCAGTTCTATTGTCGGGATTGGGGAGACCCAGTACTTC. It is translated as CASSSIVGIGETQYF. Full variable domain (missing parts from reference TRBV7-2 and TRBJ2-5): GAGVSQSPSNKVTEKGKDVELRCDPISGHTALYWYRQSLGQGLEFLIYFQGNSAPDKSGLPSDRFSAERTGGSVSTLTIQRTQQEDSAVYLCASSSIVGIGETQYFGPGTRLLVL.

The V call is TRBV9, the J call TRBJ2-7; 9 bases agree with TRBD2. Germline V gene data show CDR1 as SGDLS and CDR2 as YYNGEE. This CDR3 has 13 amino acids. Losses at the gene ends were 2 bases for V and 6 bases for J; bases not matched to a gene: 3. The CDR3 sequence: CASSVSGSSEQYF. The DNA of the CDR3 is TGTGCCAGCAGCGTTAGCGGGAGTTCCGAGCAGTACTTC.

The CDR3 bases are TGTGCCAGCAGCGTAGACGGTTCTAACTATGGCTACACCTTC. This codes for CASSVDGSNYGYTF. This chain connects TRBV9 to TRBJ1-2; D not resolved. The V gene's germline CDR1 is SGDLS and CDR2 YYNGEE. Trimming cost V 0 bases and J 0 bases, with 6 bases left between them. There are 14 residues in the CDR3. Based on the CDR3 plus reference TRBV9 and TRBJ1-2, the full variable domain is DSGVTQTPKHLITATGQRVTLRCSPRSGDLSVYWYQQSLDQGLQFLIQYYNGEERAKGNILERFSAQQFPDLHSELNLSSLELGDSALYFCASSVDGSNYGYTFGSGTRLTVV.